These T cell receptor beta chains were read from a single sample in a study of technical replicates of blood from several donors. Sequenced by immunoSEQ multiplex PCR; TCRdb stores in-frame clones only, minus some. The sample records 60,000 to 90,000 clones, 85% to 95% being singletons. Sequencing input: T cells isolated from PBMCs. The receptors were gathered from a human donor in good health. The CDR3 runs from the conserved cysteine through the conserved F or W. A D gene is named only where the DNA matches it firmly. Not all rows give a size; the values are once, few, many and, for expanded clones, a class.

TRBJ2-7,.,.,TRBV9,TGTGCCAGCAGCCCCCCGACAGCGCCGATGGGGGAGCAGTACTTC,CASSPPTAPMGEQYF
TRBJ2-3,.,TRBD2,TRBV4-1,TGCGCCAGCAGCCAAGATATGGGACTAGCATCAGATACGCAGTATTTT,CASSQDMGLASDTQYF
TRBJ2-1,.,TRBD1,TRBV5-3,TGTGCCAGAAGCTTGGGCGGGACAGGAGTCAATGAGCAGTTCTTC,CARSLGGTGVNEQFF
TRBJ2-5,once,TRBD1,TRBV7-8,TGTGCCAGCAGCTTGGCATCCAGGGGGTTGGAGACCCAGTACTTC,CASSLASRGLETQYF
TRBJ2-7,.,.,TRBV4-1,TGCGCCAGCAGCCAAGAGAGCCAGGGGATGTACGAGCAGTACTTC,CASSQESQGMYEQYF
TRBJ2-1,.,.,TRBV28,TGTGCCAGCAGTCCGATTAGCGAGAATGAGCAGTTCTTC,CASSPISENEQFF
TRBJ2-3,.,TRBD2,TRBV11-2,TGTGCCAGCAGCAGACTAGCGGGCACAGATACGCAGTATTTT,CASSRLAGTDTQYF
TRBJ2-7,.,TRBD2,TRBV28,TGTGCCAGCAGTTCGAGGTTGGGGTTGTTTGGGGGGGCCTACGAGCAGTACTTC,CASSSRLGLFGGAYEQYF
TRBJ1-4,.,TRBD1,TRBV15,TGTGCCACGGAATCCGGGACAGGGTTTGAAAAACTGTTTTTT,CATESGTGFEKLFF
TRBJ1-1,.,.,TRBV11-2,TGTGCCAGCTCCTACCTCGGGGAGAACACTGAAGCTTTCTTT,CASSYLGENTEAFF
TRBJ1-1,.,.,TRBV7-3,TGTGCCAGCAGCTTAAATCCCCCGCGAGCGAACACTGAAGCTTTCTTT,CASSLNPPRANTEAFF
TRBJ2-2,.,TRBD2,TRBV5-8,TGTGCCAGCAGCTCGTACGGACTAGCGGGAGCTGCCGCCGGGGAGCTGTTTTTT,CASSSYGLAGAAAGELFF
TRBJ2-7,.,.,TRBV28,TGTGCCAGCAGTGCCCCGGGACAATACGAGCAGTACTTC,CASSAPGQYEQYF
TRBJ1-1,.,.,TRBV5-1,TGCGCCAGCAGCTTTAGGGCAGGGAGGGAACGTGAAGCTTTCTTT,CASSFRAGREREAFF
TRBJ1-1,.,TRBD1,TRBV6-5,TGTGCCAGCGGACAGGGAATGAACACTGAAGCTTTCTTT,CASGQGMNTEAFF
TRBJ2-1,.,.,TRBV6-6,TGTGCCAGCAGACCCCCGGGTAGCGGTCCCTACAATGAGCAGTTCTTC,CASRPPGSGPYNEQFF
TRBJ2-7,.,TRBD2,TRBV7-9,TGTGCCAGCAGCTTAGCTTACGGACTAGCGGGAGTATGCAACGAGCAGTACTTC,CASSLAYGLAGVCNEQYF
TRBJ1-2,.,TRBD1,TRBV9,TGTGCCAGCAGCGTTTATGAGGGGGCGCTCTATGGCTACACCTTC,CASSVYEGALYGYTF
TRBJ2-1,.,TRBD1,TRBV4-2,TGTGCCAGCAGCCAAGATCCAGGGGGCAATGAGCAGTTCTTC,CASSQDPGGNEQFF
TRBJ1-1,.,.,TRBV4-1,TGCGCCAGCAGCCAAGATCGACGGGAGAACACTGAAGCTTTCTTT,CASSQDRRENTEAFF
TRBJ1-2,once,.,TRBV10-3,TGTGCCATCAGTGGATACGGGGGGGACTATGGCTACACCTTC,CAISGYGGDYGYTF
TRBJ2-5,.,.,TRBV9,TGTGCCAGCAGCGTAAGTTTGCGGGGCAGCCAAGAGACCCAGTACTTC,CASSVSLRGSQETQYF
TRBJ1-1,.,.,TRBV6-6,TGTGCCAGCAGTTTTATGGCAGGGCGTTTGAACACTGAAGCTTTCTTT,CASSFMAGRLNTEAFF
TRBJ2-7,.,.,TRBV18,TGTGCCAGCTCACCACCGTCCAGCTCCTACGAGCAGTACTTC,CASSPPSSSYEQYF
TRBJ2-1,.,TRBD2,TRBV7-9,TGTGCCATCTCATTGAGGTTGGCTAGCGGGAGTTTAAATGAGCAGTTCTTC,CAISLRLASGSLNEQFF
TRBJ2-7,once,TRBD2,TRBV10-3,TGTGCCATCAGTGGGGGGACTAGCGGGGGATCGTACGAGCAGTACTTC,CAISGGTSGGSYEQYF
TRBJ1-1,.,.,TRBV6-1,TGTGCCAGCAGTGCCACCGGGGGAGGGGCTGAAGCTTTCTTT,CASSATGGGAEAFF
TRBJ1-2,.,.,TRBV5-4,TGTGCCAGCAGCTTGGACAGGGGCTACACCTTC,CASSLDRGYTF
TRBJ2-2,.,TRBD1,TRBV4-1,TGCGCCAGCAGCCAAGATCCTTACAGGGGTCCCGGGGAGCTGTTTTTT,CASSQDPYRGPGELFF
TRBJ2-3,.,.,TRBV7-9,TGTGCCAGCAAGAACTACGGTGGAAGCCCAGATACGCAGTATTTT,CASKNYGGSPDTQYF
TRBJ2-3,.,TRBD1,TRBV7-3,TGTGCCAGCAGCCTGGGGACAGTCTCGAGCACAGATACGCAGTATTTT,CASSLGTVSSTDTQYF
TRBJ1-4,.,TRBD1,TRBV19,TGTGCCAGTAGTGATGACAGGGCTACGGAGTTTTTT,CASSDDRATEFF
TRBJ2-7,once,TRBD1,TRBV27,TGTGCCAGCAGTTTTGTCGGGGACAGGGAGCAGTACTTC,CASSFVGDREQYF
TRBJ2-1,.,.,TRBV4-1,TGCGCCAGCAGCCAAGATCGGCGGGAAGTCTACAATGAGCAGTTCTTC,CASSQDRREVYNEQFF
TRBJ2-7,.,.,TRBV19,TGTGCCAGTAGTATAGATATTGGGGACACCAAAGCCTACGAGCAGTACTTC,CASSIDIGDTKAYEQYF
TRBJ2-3,.,TRBD1,TRBV28,TGTGCCAGCAGGGACAGGGGGCCCGGAGATACGCAGTATTTT,CASRDRGPGDTQYF
TRBJ1-4,.,TRBD1,TRBV9,TGTGCCAGCAGCGTAGATGGACAGGGAATTCTTAATGAAAAACTGTTTTTT,CASSVDGQGILNEKLFF
TRBJ2-7,.,.,TRBV28,TGTGCCAGTCACCCGGGAAGTCCCTACGAGCAGTACTTC,CASHPGSPYEQYF
TRBJ1-2,.,.,TRBV28,TGTGCCAGCAGTACCCTCCCCAGAGGAGGCTATGGCTACACCTTC,CASSTLPRGGYGYTF
TRBJ1-2,.,.,TRBV10-3,TGTGCCATCAGTGAGTCCGAACAGACCGCCTATGGCTACACCTTC,CAISESEQTAYGYTF
TRBJ2-7,.,.,TRBV7-9,TGTGCCAGCACCCTTGGCGAGGCCGGGTCCTACGAGCAGTACTTC,CASTLGEAGSYEQYF
TRBJ2-7,.,.,TRBV7-9,TGTGCCAGCAGCTTAGTTCGCGGGTCTGACTACGAGCAGTACTTC,CASSLVRGSDYEQYF
TRBJ2-1,.,TRBD1,TRBV7-9,TGTGCCAGCAGCCTAGGACAGGGGGCGTTCGGGGAGCAGTTCTTC,CASSLGQGAFGEQFF
TRBJ1-2,.,TRBD1,TRBV19,TGTGCCAGTAGTGACAGGGTAGAGAGCGGCTACACCTTC,CASSDRVESGYTF
TRBJ1-1,.,TRBD1,TRBV19,TGTGCCAGTACCCAGGGGGCTGGATGGAACACTGAAGCTTTCTTT,CASTQGAGWNTEAFF
TRBJ2-5,.,.,TRBV23-1,TGCGCCAGCACTCAGGGGGAGGGGGATTGCCAAGAGACCCAGTACTTC,CASTQGEGDCQETQYF
TRBJ1-2,once,TRBD1,TRBV27,TGTGCCAGCAGGAAGACAGGGACAAACTATGGCTACACCTTC,CASRKTGTNYGYTF
TRBJ2-3,.,TRBD1,TRBV28,TGTGCCAGCAGCCTGGGACAGGCCTGGGAGGGCACAGATACGCAGTATTTT,CASSLGQAWEGTDTQYF
TRBJ1-5,.,TRBD1,TRBV12-5,TGTGCTAGTGGTTGGGACAGGGGGATGTACGGCAATCAGCCCCAGCATTTT,CASGWDRGMYGNQPQHF
TRBJ1-1,once,.,TRBV18,TGTGCCAGCTCAACGGTGACAGGCAACATGAACACTGAAGCTTTCTTT,CASSTVTGNMNTEAFF
TRBJ2-1,.,.,TRBV4-1,TGCGCCAGCAGCCATTTCGGGGACTCCTACAATGAGCAGTTCTTC,CASSHFGDSYNEQFF
TRBJ2-5,.,TRBD2,TRBV7-3,TGTGCCAGCAGCCCATTTCCGGTTCTACAAGGGACTAGCGGGAGGGCCTCAGAGACCCAGTACTTC,CASSPFPVLQGTSGRASETQYF
TRBJ1-2,.,.,TRBV5-4,TGTGCCAGCAGCCAGGAGGCAGAGTCCTATGGCTACACCTTC,CASSQEAESYGYTF
TRBJ1-1,.,TRBD1,TRBV10-3,TGTGCCATCAGTGATGGACAGGGGAACACTGAAGCTTTCTTT,CAISDGQGNTEAFF
TRBJ1-5,.,TRBD1,TRBV27,TGTGCCAGCAGGGGGACAGGGCGAACTCAGCCCCAGCATTTT,CASRGTGRTQPQHF
TRBJ2-3,.,.,TRBV4-3,TGCGCCAGCAGCCAAGATAGGCAGGGATCAGATACGCAGTATTTT,CASSQDRQGSDTQYF
TRBJ1-2,.,.,TRBV7-2,TGTGCCAGCAGCGAATTACAGGGTCCTCGAGGCTACACCTTC,CASSELQGPRGYTF
TRBJ2-5,.,.,TRBV7-2,TGTGCCAGCAGCGAGTACAGGGAAATTGAGACCCAGTACTTC,CASSEYREIETQYF
TRBJ2-7,.,TRBD1,TRBV6-5,TGTGCCAGCAGCATGACAGGGGACCTCTCCTACGAGCAGTACTTC,CASSMTGDLSYEQYF
TRBJ2-2,.,TRBD1,TRBV19,TGTGCCAGTAGTGTACAGGGGACCGGGGAGCTGTTTTTT,CASSVQGTGELFF